This T cell receptor (beta chain) stems from a study of blood T cell repertoires in COVID-19. In the study overall: From the United States, Italy and Spain came samples of acute and convalescent COVID-19.

CDR1 and CDR2 (germline): SGHRS, YFSETQ. The ends were cut back, 4 bases at V and 0 bases at J, with 11 bases in the middle. CDR3 length: 15 amino acids. Original processing methods: Cell counts per sample came from amplifying reference gene primers. TCRdb's table, derived via immunoSEQ multiplex PCR, lists solely in-frame clones and lacks some. The V and J calls and clone size were taken over from that table, and D and trimming were inferred from the DNA. The data contain some 300,000 clones, roughly 88% of them singletons. Sequencing input: peripheral blood. This sequence originates from a woman between 25 and 40 years old who had recovered from COVID-19. The rearrangement joins TRBV5-1 to TRBJ1-3; D perhaps matches TRBD1 (5 bases). CDR3 coding DNA: TGCGCCAGCAGCCTGGGACTTATCTCTGGAAACACCATATATTTT. Translation gives CASSLGLISGNTIYF. The full variable domain, its missing parts supplied by reference TRBV5-1 and TRBJ1-3, is KAGVTQTPRYLIKTRGQQVTLSCSPISGHRSVSWYQQTPGQGLQFLFEYFSETQRNKGNFPGRFSGRQFSNSRSEMNVSTLELGDSALYLCASSLGLISGNTIYFGEGSWLTVV.